Included here is one T cell receptor (beta chain) sequence, with context. Its recognized antigen is unknown. No base quality information exists; no much larger clone differs at one position. TCR CDR3 regions were amplified from genomic DNA by multiplex PCR using the deep immunoSEQ assay. Extracted genomic DNA from each cell subset was spread evenly across all wells of several immunoSEQ 96-well plates, with each plate serving as a replicate. Each replicate PCR for sorted subsets received about 180 ng genomic DNA, equal to about 30,000 T cell genomes. Purified libraries were quantified with a Qubit 3.0 fluorometer, sized on a Bioanalyzer 2100, and re-quantified with the KAPA Library Quantification kit. A separate single-read 150-cycle Illumina NextSeq 550 flow cell was used to sequence each immunoSEQ 96-well plate. Regarding the original processing steps: The immunoSEQ output contained only junctional sequences without quality scores, so filtering could not match that applied to full-length reads. To assign V/J genes and CDR3, sequences were annotated against IMGT germline references using PyIR, a Python wrapper for IgBLAST v1.9. Reads with weak V/J assignments (E-value above 1e-6), missing CDR3, stop codons, out-of-frame junctions, or ambiguous translated residues were removed. A V3J clonotype was defined by an identical inferred V gene, J gene, and CDR3 amino acid sequence. Percentage overlap between repertoires was computed as shared unique clonotypes divided by the size of the smaller repertoire. Three approaches were used to assess repertoire richness: RTK rarefaction, the Chao1 estimator, and Recon v2.1 estimates of unobserved clonotypes. Generation probabilities were computed with OLGA for all TCRbeta clonotypes obtained by the gDNA method from four donors. The clones in this table, taken by TCRdb from immuneACCESS, are in-frame only. Not every clone is retained; where verified, under half of the shortfall comes from an unresolved V gene, and the cause of the rest is unknown. V and J calls and clone size come straight from that table; D and trimming were deduced from the DNA. The sample data list about 1.1 million clones, and more than 75% of these were observed just once. Under 0.8% of the sample rests with the top ten.

From the cysteine up to the phenylalanine, the CDR3 has a length of 13 residues. Here the CDR3 DNA is all that survives: 39 bases in frame from base 1. According to the germline V gene (reference sequence), CDR1 reads LNHDA and CDR2 reads SQIVND. The trim is 7 bases for V and 6 bases for J, with a gap of 12 bases between the germline ends. This sample is drawn from a study of shared clonotypes between healthy human individuals (dated by TCRdb to the early 2020s). Broadly, across the study: The cohort comprised a couple of women and a few men aged 18 to 49 years. For each donor, three plates each were used for CD4 naive and CD4 memory, two plates were used for CD8 naive, and one plate was used for CD8 memory. The study deeply sequenced blood TCR repertoires of five healthy adults to estimate repertoire size and the extent of clonotype sharing between individuals. To increase sequencing depth and limit assay-specific biases, TCR repertoire library preparation and sequencing were carried out by different laboratories using diverse techniques. Per donor, leukapheresis produced somewhere between about 0.85 and 8.9 billion PBMCs.

Healthy HIV-negative adults with no recently reported acute infections or vaccinations were included as donors. Only Caucasian adults living in Nashville, Tennessee, USA were represented among the donors. CD4+ T cells were enriched by magnetic negative selection; naive cells were then positively selected on CD45RA, and the negative fraction formed the memory subset. Blood was collected by leukapheresis, and PBMCs were isolated by Ficoll-Histopaque density gradient centrifugation and then cryopreserved in liquid nitrogen vapor phase. Analytical flow cytometry was used to check the purity and quantity of each magnetically sorted T cell population. From each sorted fraction, genomic DNA was isolated and quantified by UV absorbance on a Nanodrop 2000c. Overall study outcomes, separate from this receptor: Incomplete sequencing was indicated by rarefaction of sorted-subset datasets, despite the large sequencing depth. Compared with non-shared clonotypes, the clonotypes found in all four sorted-subset donors had higher generation probabilities. Based on pairwise subsampling, the degree of clonotype sharing among donors was expected to be affected by sequencing depth. The genetic and exposure-history diversity represented was limited by the small number of donors. About 5% of naive CD4, more than 3% of naive CD8, around 2.3% of memory CD4, and more than 0.35% of memory CD8 clonotypes were shared across several donors. Sampling was limited to blood, and TCR repertoires in tissue likely differ from TCR repertoires in blood. Larger estimated clonotype richness was generally found for naive subsets than for memory subsets.

The sequence is built from TRBV19 and TRBJ2-2; possibly the D gene is TRBD1, per 6 matching bases. This TCR came from a man aged 18-30 years in good health. Some clones in this sample may be carry-over from other donors' samples. The sample comprised memory CD4+ T cells from PBMCs. Interpreted using the paper, the cell subset or site label stands for: CD45RA-negative fraction. In nucleotide form, the sequence is TGTGCCAGTAAAACAGGGTATCCCGGGGAGCTGTTTTTT. Its translation is CASKTGYPGELFF.